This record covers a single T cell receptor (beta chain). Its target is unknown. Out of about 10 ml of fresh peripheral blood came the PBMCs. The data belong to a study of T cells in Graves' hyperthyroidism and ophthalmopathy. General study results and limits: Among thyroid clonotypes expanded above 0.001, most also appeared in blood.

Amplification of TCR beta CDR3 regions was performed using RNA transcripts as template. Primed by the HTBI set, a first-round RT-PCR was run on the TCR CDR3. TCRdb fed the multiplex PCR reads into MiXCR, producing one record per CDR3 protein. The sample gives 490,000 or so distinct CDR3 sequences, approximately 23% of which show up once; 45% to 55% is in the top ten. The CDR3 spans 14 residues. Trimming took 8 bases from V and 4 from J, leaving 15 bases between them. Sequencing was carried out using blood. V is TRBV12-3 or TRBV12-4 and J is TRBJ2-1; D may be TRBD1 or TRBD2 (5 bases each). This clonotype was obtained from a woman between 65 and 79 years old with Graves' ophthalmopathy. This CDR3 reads CASSQTGPYNEQFF. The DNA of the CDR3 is TGTGCCAGCTCACAAACGGGACCTTACAATGAGCAGTTCTTC.